This T cell receptor beta chain was identified during a study of STAT3 mutations in large granular lymphocyte leukemia. About the study: Immunosuppressive therapy was given to more than half of T-LGLL patients. Study-level results: In T-cell large granular lymphocyte leukemia, about half of patients showed multiple immunodominant subclonotypes. In several patients, dominant TCR clone burden exceeded STAT3 mutant burden. After therapy, 6 of 18 patients switched clonotypes, all new clones STAT3 wild type.

This clone has a handful of counts. Antigen specificity is unknown. TCRbeta libraries averaged approximately 42,000 productive templates per sample. Profiled with immunoSEQ multiplex PCR; TCRdb holds only in-frame clones, not every one. The table lists 1,500 to 1,900 clones, 72% of them singletons. The sequenced sample was peripheral blood mononuclear cells. This clonotype was obtained from a man in his forties or fifties with T-cell large granular lymphocyte leukemia. Some clones in this sample may be carry-over from other donors' samples.

The CDR3 protein is CASSVGASGDYEQYF. The CDR3 DNA is TGTGCCAGCAGCGTAGGGGCTAGCGGGGACTACGAGCAGTACTTC. The rearrangement joins TRBV9 to TRBJ2-7, with 9 bases aligning to TRBD2. The CDR3 runs to 15 residues. Germline V gene sequence: CDR1 SGDLS, CDR2 YYNGEE. Germline trimming cut 0 bases from V and 3 bases from J; bases unmatched to any gene: 4.